This TCR beta chain originates from a study of blood T cell repertoires in COVID-19. On the study more broadly: The United States, Italy and Spain were the sources of the acute and convalescent COVID-19 samples. PBMCs, B-cell-depleted T cells, or T cells were the source of the cDNA or gDNA that made up the material.

The CDR3 runs 16 residues. CDR1 SGHDT and CDR2 YYEEEE come from the germline V gene. V trimming: 4 bases; J trimming: 8 bases; junction bases outside the gene matches: 16. Only in-frame clones appear in the TCRdb table, and some are missing; sequencing was by immunoSEQ multiplex PCR. Here the sample spans about 270,000 clones, 85% to 90% being singletons. This TCR derives from a woman younger than 30 who had recovered from COVID-19. The rearrangement joins TRBV5-6 to TRBJ1-2, with 8 bases aligning to TRBD1. Sequenced input: PBMCs or T cells enriched from blood (not recorded which). This chain's CDR3 is CASSAGQGIVAGGYTF. Written as DNA, the CDR3 is TGTGCCAGCAGCGCCGGACAGGGAATCGTGGCAGGGGGCTACACCTTC.